One and the same sample provided the 30 T cell receptor beta chains below, sequenced in a study of T-cell memory formation after mild COVID-19. Each CDR3 protein is one row after TCRdb ran MiXCR on the 5' RACE reads. The data contain approximately 250,000 distinct CDR3 sequences, 16% of them singletons. Sequenced: PBMCs or a T cell subset sorted from them (not recorded which). The receptors derive from a man between 18 and 29 years old who had mild COVID-19 (a few samples of this study predate the infection). Cell type and time point are not known.

This clonotype was counted at least ten times. This chain uses TRBV20-1 with TRBJ2-4; D remains ambiguous. Trimming removed 5 bases from V and 6 bases from J, with 20 bases in between. The CDR3 sequence is 15 residues long. CDR1 is DFQATT, CDR2 SNEGSKA, per germline (reference sequence). CDR3 residues: CSAPSPRDGPNIQYF. The CDR3 nucleotides are TGCAGTGCTCCCTCTCCCCGTGATGGGCCAAACATTCAGTACTTC.

In this sample, this clonotype turned up many times. The J gene is TRBJ2-7, the V gene TRBV10-1; a possible D gene is TRBD2 (6 bases). CDR3 length equals 13 residues. The ends were cut back, 0 bases at V and 3 bases at J, with 6 bases in the middle. Germline loops: CDR1 WNHNN, CDR2 SYGVQD (reference sequence). The CDR3 is CASSESGGYEQYF. CDR3 nucleotide sequence: TGCGCCAGCAGTGAGTCGGGGGGCTACGAGCAGTACTTC.

This clonotype was counted between two and nine times. The gene calls are TRBV24-1 and TRBJ2-1, with TRBD1 matching 9 bases. CDR1 is KGHDR, CDR2 SFDVKD, per germline. The trim removed 5 bases at V and 9 bases at J, leaving 7 bases unmatched. The CDR3 contains 14 residues. The CDR3 nucleotides read TGTGCCACCAGTGGACTGGACAGGGGAGGTGAGCAGTTCTTC. Its translation is CATSGLDRGGEQFF.

This clonotype turned up a few times. The chain couples TRBV7-2 to TRBJ1-2; D unclear. V dropped 4 bases and J dropped 4 bases, with 16 bases sitting between them. There are 15 residues in the CDR3. Germline CDR1 SGHTA, CDR2 FQGNSA. This chain's CDR3 is CASSSFVTGPYGYTF. CDR3 bases: TGTGCCAGCAGCTCCTTCGTTACCGGCCCCTATGGCTACACCTTC. Filled out from reference TRBV7-2 and TRBJ1-2, the complete variable domain reads GAGVSQSPSNKVTEKGKDVELRCDPISGHTALYWYRQSLGQGLEFLIYFQGNSAPDKSGLPSDRFSAERTGGSVSTLTIQRTQQEDSAVYLCASSSFVTGPYGYTFGSGTRLTVV.

This clonotype came up once. This chain links TRBV19 with TRBJ2-7; D unclear. The length of the CDR3 is 12 residues. V was shortened by 11 bases and J by 2 bases, with 13 bases between the two germline ends. Germline values: CDR1 LNHDA, CDR2 SQIVND (reference sequence). Here the CDR3 DNA reads TGTGCCCCCTCGAGGTTTACCTACGAGCAGTACTTC. This sequence encodes CAPSRFTYEQYF.

This clonotype came up many times. The rearrangement joins TRBV28 to TRBJ2-7, with D maybe TRBD2 (6 bases). V lost 2 bases and J lost 7, with 9 bases in between. CDR3 length equals 12 residues. CDR1 MDHEN and CDR2 SYDVKM come from the germline V gene. CDR3 protein: CASSLGGLEQYV. CDR3 coding DNA: TGTGCCAGCAGTTTAGGAGGGTTGGAGCAGTACGTC.

This sequence joins TRBV12-3 or TRBV12-4 and TRBJ2-2; 8 nucleotides align to TRBD1. V shed 4 bases, J shed 7 bases, and the junction held 8 bases outside the gene matches. The CDR3 is 15 residues long. The CDR3: CASSSSAQGGGELFF. The CDR3 bases are TGTGCCAGCAGTTCCTCCGCACAGGGGGGCGGGGAGCTGTTTTTT.

The table lists this clonotype with a few counts. The chain couples TRBV7-6 to TRBJ2-7; perhaps TRBD1 as D (5 bases). The V and J ends lost 4 bases and 0 bases respectively, with 7 bases between them. Per germline, CDR1 SGHVS and CDR2 FNYEAQ. The CDR3 is 13 amino acids. As DNA, the CDR3 is TGTGCCAGCAGCTACGGACACTCCTACGAGCAGTACGTC. It yields the protein CASSYGHSYEQYV.

The V and J genes are TRBV3-1 and TRBJ2-5, with D uncertain. The CDR3 contains 11 residues. Germline values: CDR1 LGHDT, CDR2 YNNKEL (reference sequence). The germline V and J ends were trimmed by 6 bases and 5 bases, with 7 bases remaining between them. The CDR3 DNA follows: TGTGCCAGCAGGGGTCTGGAGACCCAGTACTTC. Its translation: CASRGLETQYF.

The chain couples TRBV14 to TRBJ2-7; D is undetermined. In germline, CDR1 is SGHDN, CDR2 FVKESK. The CDR3 is made up of 16 amino acids. V lost 2 bases to trimming and J lost 3 bases, with 17 bases between them. The CDR3 sequence is CASSQLGNKFNYEQYF. DNA for the CDR3: TGTGCCAGCAGCCAACTCGGCAACAAGTTCAACTACGAGCAGTACTTC.

The chain uses TRBV15 and TRBJ2-2; TRBD1 might be the D (6 bases). The germline V gene encodes CDR1 LNHNV and CDR2 YYDKDF (reference sequence). V lost 7 bases, J lost 4 bases, and 10 bases lay in between. This CDR3 spans 13 amino acids. CDR3 residues: CATNNRVTGELFF. The CDR3 bases are TGTGCCACCAATAACAGGGTCACCGGGGAGCTGTTTTTT. Full variable domain (missing parts from reference TRBV15 and TRBJ2-2): DAMVIQNPRYQVTQFGKPVTLSCSQTLNHNVMYWYQQKSSQAPKLLFHYYDKDFNNEADTPDNFQSRRPNTSFCFLDIRSPGLGDTAMYLCATNNRVTGELFFGEGSRLTVL.

The chain is built from TRBV6-5 and TRBJ1-6; 7 bases agree with TRBD1. This CDR3 spans 14 amino acids. The J segment lost 10 bases and the V segment lost 2 bases, leaving 5 bases of the junction unmatched. In germline, CDR1 is MNHEY, CDR2 SVGAGI. CDR3 DNA sequence: TGTGCCAGCAGTTACAGAGGGGGCGCCTCACCCCTCCACTTT. Protein product: CASSYRGGASPLHF.

Only a few counts were recorded for this clonotype. DNA of the CDR3: TGCGCCAGCAGCTTGGAAGGGGCAGAGACCCAGTACTTC. Protein sequence: CASSLEGAETQYF. This chain connects TRBV5-1 to TRBJ2-5; tentatively, D is TRBD1 (5 bases). The CDR3 runs to 13 residues. Germline CDR1 and CDR2: SGHRS and YFSETQ. Deletions cut 0 bases from V and 4 bases from J, with 7 bases between.

This clonotype came up once. V and J are TRBV11-3 and TRBJ2-5; D gene unclear. Germline-derived CDR1 and CDR2 are SGHNT and YENEEA. The CDR3 consists of 11 residues. Trimming removed 9 bases from V and 7 bases from J, with 12 bases in between. The CDR3 here is CASSNGGTQYF. The CDR3 DNA is TGTGCCAGTTCCAACGGCGGGACCCAGTACTTC.

The chain recombines TRBV2 with TRBJ2-4; TRBD2 is a possible D gene (7 bases). V gave up 7 bases and J gave up 0 bases, with 13 bases separating them. Germline loops: CDR1 SNHLY, CDR2 FYNNEI. The CDR3 has 15 residues. CDR3 sequence: CASNIGGLAKNIQYF. The CDR3, as DNA: TGTGCCAGCAACATCGGGGGGCTAGCCAAAAACATTCAGTACTTC.

This clonotype was detected a few times. The rearrangement links TRBV11-1 to TRBJ2-5; 10 nucleotides agree with TRBD2. This CDR3 has 17 amino acids. V shed 4 bases, J shed 4 bases, and the junction held 12 bases outside the gene matches. The germline V gene has CDR1 SGHAT and CDR2 FQDESV (reference sequence). The CDR3 here is CASSYQRGGVGGETQYF. Written as DNA, the CDR3 is TGTGCCAGCAGCTATCAGCGGGGGGGAGTTGGAGGAGAGACCCAGTACTTC. The full variable domain, in which reference TRBV11-1 and TRBJ2-5 provide the parts outside the CDR3, is EAEVAQSPRYKITEKSQAVAFWCDPISGHATLYWYRQILGQGPELLVQFQDESVVDDSQLPKDRFSAERLKGVDSTLKIQPAELGDSAMYLCASSYQRGGVGGETQYFGPGTRLLVL.

This clonotype occurred many times. The gene calls are TRBV7-2 and TRBJ1-6; D is unclear. V was cut by 3 bases and J by 8 bases, with 8 bases left in between. Germline V gene data show CDR1 as SGHTA and CDR2 as FQGNSA. The CDR3 loop spans 13 amino acids. The CDR3 DNA sequence: TGTGCCAGCAGCTTGGTGGGCTATTCACCCCTCCACTTT. This translates into CASSLVGYSPLHF.

This clonotype has at least ten counts. The chain carries TRBV7-2 and TRBJ2-1; the D gene is possibly TRBD1 (5 bases). The germline gives CDR1 SGHTA, CDR2 FQGNSA. Trimming cost V 7 bases and J 8 bases, with 18 bases left between them. The CDR3 length is 14 residues. The chain's CDR3 is CASNPRLGQDEQFF. The CDR3 region has the DNA TGTGCCAGCAACCCTAGGTTGGGGCAGGATGAGCAGTTCTTC.

V and J are TRBV20-1 and TRBJ1-4, with D tentatively TRBD1 (5 bases). Germline lookup yields CDR1 DFQATT and CDR2 SNEGSKA (reference sequence). There are 12 residues in the CDR3. The germline V and J ends were trimmed by 5 bases and 14 bases, with 18 bases remaining between them. CDR3 amino acids: CSAPGRNEELFF. The DNA for the CDR3 is TGCAGTGCTCCGGGACGCAATGAAGAGCTGTTTTTT.

A few counts support this clonotype. This chain links TRBV20-1 with TRBJ2-3; tentatively, D is TRBD2 (5 bases). Germline-derived CDR1 and CDR2 are DFQATT and SNEGSKA (reference sequence). Trimming stripped 5 bases from V and 2 bases from J, with 8 bases between. CDR3 length: 12 amino acids. The CDR3 DNA is TGCAGTGCTTTAGCGTTCACAGATACGCAGTATTTT. The encoded protein is CSALAFTDTQYF.

This rearrangement joins TRBV20-1 to TRBJ1-1; D not resolved. Germline V gene data show CDR1 as DFQATT and CDR2 as SNEGSKA (reference sequence). This CDR3 is built from 10 residues. V was clipped by 3 bases and J by 10 bases, with 9 bases between them. As DNA, the CDR3 is TGCAGTGCTAGTGCTGCGCGAGCTTTCTTT. Translating gives CSASAARAFF.

Note on this clonotype: With a much larger clone just one base away, this may be a read error. The chain recombines TRBV9 with TRBJ2-7, with 8 bases fitting TRBD1. V lost 4 bases, J lost 6 bases, and 6 bases stayed unmatched. This CDR3 is built from 13 residues. Germline CDR1 and CDR2: SGDLS and YYNGEE. The CDR3 here is CASSRDRCGEQYV. The CDR3 DNA follows: TGTGCCAGCAGCCGGGACAGGTGTGGCGAGCAGTACGTC.

This sequence joins TRBV27 and TRBJ2-7; no definite D call. CDR1 is MNHEY, CDR2 SMNVEV, per germline (reference sequence). V was shortened by 2 bases and J by 2 bases, with 10 bases between the two germline ends. This CDR3 has 14 residues. CDR3 in DNA: TGTGCCAGCAGTTTAAGGCCGGCAACCTACGAGCAGTACTTC. Translated, it gives CASSLRPATYEQYF.

There are a few counts of this clonotype. The J gene is TRBJ2-7, the V gene TRBV20-1; tentative D call: TRBD1 (6 bases). Germline CDR1 DFQATT, CDR2 SNEGSKA (reference sequence). This CDR3 comprises 12 residues. Trimming left V 6 bases short and J 3 bases short, with 12 bases between. The CDR3 DNA follows: TGCAGTGCCCAAGGACAGTTCTACGAGCAGTACTTC. Protein: CSAQGQFYEQYF.

This clonotype has only a few counts. The chain couples TRBV6-1 to TRBJ1-2, with D possibly being TRBD1 (6 bases). Germline lookup yields CDR1 MNHNS and CDR2 SASEGT. CDR3 size: 12 residues. The V end was cut by 3 bases, the J end by 8 bases, with 10 bases between. CDR3 residues: CASSDTGKGYTF. The CDR3 bases are TGTGCCAGCAGTGATACAGGGAAGGGCTACACCTTC.

V is TRBV7-2 and J is TRBJ2-5; 10 bases match TRBD2. J lost 5 bases, V lost 5 bases, and 8 bases had no gene match. The CDR3 runs to 15 residues. The germline gives CDR1 SGHTA, CDR2 FQGNSA. The CDR3 bases are TGTGCCAGCAGCCCTCAGCGGGGGGGGTCGGAGACCCAGTACTTC. Protein sequence: CASSPQRGGSETQYF.

This clonotype has a handful of counts. The chain uses TRBV4-3 and TRBJ1-2; D is possibly TRBD1 (5 bases). CDR3 size: 14 residues. Between the trimmed V and J ends, which lost 0 bases and 4 bases, there was a span of 9 bases. Germline V gene lookup returns CDR1 LGHNA and CDR2 YSLEER. The CDR3 is CASSQEPGIYGYTF. CDR3 DNA sequence: TGCGCCAGCAGCCAAGAGCCAGGGATCTATGGCTACACCTTC.

This clonotype was counted at least ten times. This rearrangement joins TRBV9 to TRBJ2-3; TRBD2 matches at 11 bases. Germline CDR1 and CDR2: SGDLS and YYNGEE. The CDR3 sequence is 15 residues long. V was pared by 4 bases and J by 2 bases, with 3 bases of the junction left unmatched. CDR3 nucleotide sequence: TGTGCCAGCAGCTTTAGCGGGGGGGCCACAGATACGCAGTATTTT. Protein: CASSFSGGATDTQYF.

This clonotype was counted only a few times. The rearrangement joins TRBV7-2 to TRBJ2-1, with TRBD2 as a possible D gene (6 bases). The CDR3 runs to 13 residues. V shed 3 bases and J shed 13 bases, with 16 bases lying between them. Germline values: CDR1 SGHTA, CDR2 FQGNSA. As DNA, the CDR3 is TGTGCCAGCAGCTTCGATCCCTTGCGGGGCCAGTTCTTC. Protein product: CASSFDPLRGQFF.

This clonotype has a count of ten or more. The CDR3 protein is CASSSWTGADTQYF. CDR3 bases: TGTGCCAGCAGTTCTTGGACAGGGGCAGATACGCAGTATTTT. The V and J genes are TRBV12-3 or TRBV12-4 and TRBJ2-3; 9 positions match TRBD1. This CDR3 spans 14 amino acids. Germline trimming cut 4 bases from V and 4 bases from J; bases unmatched to any gene: 3.